A selection of T cell receptor beta chains follows, all from one sample in a study of tumor-infiltrating lymphocytes in primary liver carcinoma. One entry per CDR3 protein results from TCRdb running MiXCR on the multiplex PCR reads. The data contain approximately 47,000 distinct CDR3 sequences, 70% to 80% of them singletons. Material: liver tumor tissue from sampling region 3. The receptor source for this set is a man between 40 and 49 years old with primary liver carcinoma and hepatitis B virus infection. CDR3s include the opening cysteine and the closing phenylalanine or tryptophan. A D gene is named only where the DNA matches it firmly. Expanded clones get a size class; other rows say once, few or many, or leave the size out.

v_call	clone_size	j_call	cdr3_length	d_call	cdr3_aa	cdr3_nt
TRBV29-1	-	TRBJ1-1	10	-	CIVLGTEAFF	TGCATCGTTCTCGGCACTGAGGCTTTCTTT
TRBV29-1	-	TRBJ2-1	13	-	CRGGPVSYNEQFF	TGCAGGGGTGGGCCCGTCTCCTACAATGAGCAGTTCTTC
TRBV28	few	TRBJ1-6	13	-	CASSFYGDSPLRF	TGTGCCAGCAGTTTTTACGGCGATTCACCCCTCCGCTTT
TRBV20-1	-	TRBJ2-5	13	TRBD2	CSASASGKETQYF	TGCAGTGCTAGTGCTAGCGGGAAGGAGACCCAGTACTTC
TRBV28	-	TRBJ1-5	15	TRBD1	CASSLQYRGLQPQDF	TGTGCCAGCAGTTTACAGTACAGGGGGCTTCAGCCCCAGGATTTT
TRBV6-1	once	TRBJ2-3	15	-	CTSSERGLGNQPQYF	TGTACCAGCAGTGAACGGGGTCTTGGCAATCAACCCCAGTATTTT
TRBV5-1	once	TRBJ2-7	15	TRBD2	CASSLTSGQVYEQYF	TGTGCCAGCAGCTTGACTAGCGGGCAGGTCTACGAGCAGTACTTC
TRBV5-4	-	TRBJ2-2	15	-	CTSSLGRQCTGELFF	TGTACCAGCAGCTTGGGCAGACAGTGCACCGGGGAGCTGTTTTTT
TRBV11-2	-	TRBJ1-6	16	-	CASSLGVSREGSPNHF	TGTGCCAGCAGCTTAGGGGTCTCTAGAGAAGGTTCACCCAACCACTTT
TRBV11-2	many	TRBJ2-5	17	TRBD2	CASSLRLAGDSSETQYF	TGTGCCAGCAGCTTAAGACTAGCGGGTGACTCGAGCGAGACCCAGTACTTC
TRBV7-9	-	TRBJ2-3	18	TRBD2	CVSSLGSRGRAGTDTQYF	TGTGTCAGCAGCTTAGGCAGTAGAGGGAGGGCCGGCACAGATACGCAGTATTTT
TRBV6-1	-	TRBJ2-5	15	-	CASSEERIVQETQYF	TGTGCCAGCAGTGAAGAACGTATTGTCCAAGAGACCCAGTACTTC
TRBV6-5	once	TRBJ2-7	15	-	CASTYSRPGIYGQYF	TGTGCCAGCACCTACTCCCGGCCAGGCATCTACGGGCAGTACTTC
TRBV12-3/TRBV12-4	once	TRBJ2-7	15	-	CASTEPGLAFYERYF	TGTGCCAGCACCGAACCGGGACTGGCTTTCTACGAGCGGTACTTC
TRBV10-3	-	TRBJ1-2	13	-	CAIRAQRNYGYAF	TGTGCCATCAGAGCACAGAGGAACTATGGCTACGCCTTC
TRBV11-2	once	TRBJ2-5	16	-	CASRSRYSTHQEIQYF	TGTGCCAGCAGATCCCGGTACTCGACCCACCAAGAGATCCAGTACTTC
TRBV29-1	-	TRBJ2-1	12	-	CSVALAPVQQFF	TGCAGCGTTGCTCTAGCGCCTGTGCAGCAGTTCTTC
TRBV12-3/TRBV12-4	once	TRBJ2-2	16	-	CASSFEGGAWSGDLFF	TGTGCCAGCAGTTTTGAAGGGGGTGCATGGTCCGGGGATCTGTTTTTT
TRBV13	-	TRBJ1-1	16	-	CASNWRGVGIASEAFF	TGTGCCAGCAACTGGCGGGGCGTAGGTATCGCCTCTGAAGCTTTCTTT
TRBV6-1	many	TRBJ2-1	18	TRBD2	CASSEAHPGTSVYNEQFF	TGTGCCAGCAGTGAAGCCCACCCCGGGACTAGCGTCTACAATGAGCAGTTCTTC
TRBV4-1	-	TRBJ2-7	14	TRBD1	CASQDYRGIYEQYF	TGCGCCAGCCAAGATTACAGGGGGATATACGAGCAGTACTTC
TRBV6-1	once	TRBJ2-7	13	TRBD2	CASGGTIGYEQYF	TGTGCCAGCGGTGGGACTATCGGCTACGAGCAGTACTTC
TRBV6-5	-	TRBJ2-2	14	-	CAGRANEGRGELFF	TGCGCCGGCAGAGCCAATGAAGGTCGGGGGGAGCTGTTTTTT
TRBV12-3/TRBV12-4	-	TRBJ2-5	13	TRBD1	CVSSQTGGQTQYF	TGTGTCAGCAGCCAGACAGGGGGACAGACCCAATACTTC
TRBV5-1	many	TRBJ2-1	15	TRBD2	CASSSSGRAYNEQFF	TGCGCCAGCAGCTCCAGCGGGAGGGCCTACAATGAGCAGTTCTTC
TRBV7-9	-	TRBJ1-1	14	-	CASSLVIGVDEAFF	TGTGCCAGCAGCTTAGTGATCGGGGTAGATGAAGCTTTCTTT
TRBV6-5	-	TRBJ2-2	16	-	CPSSSLSGSTTGELFF	TGTCCCAGCAGTTCCTTGAGTGGGAGTACTACCGGGGAGCTGTTTTTT
TRBV6-5	-	TRBJ2-2	14	-	CASSYSRDAGELFF	TGTGCCAGCAGTTACTCTCGGGATGCCGGGGAGCTGTTTTTT
TRBV10-3	-	TRBJ2-1	12	-	CAISELVDEQIF	TGTGCCATCAGTGAGTTGGTCGATGAGCAGATCTTC
TRBV6-2/TRBV6-3	-	TRBJ2-1	16	-	CASSYWCRGSHNEQFF	TGTGCCAGCAGTTACTGGTGTAGGGGCTCCCACAATGAGCAGTTCTTC
TRBV15	-	TRBJ2-1	15	-	CPTSIYGDLLNEQFF	TGTCCCACCAGCATCTATGGTGACCTGTTGAATGAGCAGTTCTTC
TRBV4-1	once	TRBJ2-5	14	-	CASSQVGLAGTQYF	TGCGCCAGCAGCCAAGTGGGACTGGCAGGGACCCAGTATTTC
TRBV29-1	-	TRBJ2-3	11	-	CSVARADTQYF	TGCAGTGTTGCTAGGGCAGATACGCAGTATTTT
TRBV6-5	-	TRBJ2-1	15	-	CASCYGSVSYNEEFF	TGTGCCAGCTGTTACGGGAGCGTGAGCTACAATGAGGAGTTCTTC
TRBV29-1	-	TRBJ2-3	14	TRBD2	CSVALAGDTYTHYF	TGCAGCGTTGCATTAGCGGGGGACACATATACGCACTATTTT
TRBV10-1	once	TRBJ2-1	13	-	CASSASPDNEQFF	TGCGCCAGCAGTGCCAGTCCCGACAATGAGCAGTTCTTC
TRBV20-1	-	TRBJ1-6	13	-	CSAGRGIYSPLHF	TGCAGTGCTGGTCGGGGCATTTATTCACCCCTCCACTTT
TRBV6-2/TRBV6-3	-	TRBJ2-2	16	TRBD2	CGSSELYGREIGELFF	TGTGGCAGCAGTGAACTCTACGGGCGGGAGATCGGGGAGCTGTTTTTT
TRBV6-5	-	TRBJ2-1	17	-	CGSSYSFGGQSMNGQFF	TGTGGCAGCAGTTACTCCTTCGGGGGACAGTCTATGAATGGGCAGTTCTTC
TRBV18	-	TRBJ2-7	14	-	CANSPRGVVYEQYF	TGTGCCAACTCACCACGGGGAGTGGTCTACGAGCAGTACTTC
TRBV4-1	many	TRBJ2-3	19	TRBD2	CASSQGVGTSGSGTDTQYF	TGCGCCAGCAGCCAAGGGGTTGGGACTAGCGGGAGTGGCACAGATACGCAGTATTTT
TRBV4-2	many	TRBJ2-3	15	-	CASSQAPQTTDTQYF	TGTGCCAGCAGCCAAGCCCCCCAGACCACAGATACGCAGTATTTT